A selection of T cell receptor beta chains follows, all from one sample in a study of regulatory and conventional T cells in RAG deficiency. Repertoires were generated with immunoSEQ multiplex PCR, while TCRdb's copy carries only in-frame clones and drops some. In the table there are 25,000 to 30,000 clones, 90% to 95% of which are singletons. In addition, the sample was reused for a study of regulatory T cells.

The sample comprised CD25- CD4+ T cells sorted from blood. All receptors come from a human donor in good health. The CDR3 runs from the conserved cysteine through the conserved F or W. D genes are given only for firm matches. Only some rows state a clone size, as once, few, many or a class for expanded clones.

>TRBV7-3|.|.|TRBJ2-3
CASSLIGGLTDTQYF
TGTGCCAGCAGCCTTATCGGCGGCTTAACAGATACGCAGTATTTT
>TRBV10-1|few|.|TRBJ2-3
CASSEWGRLARTDTQYF
TGCGCCAGCAGTGAGTGGGGTCGGCTAGCCCGCACAGATACGCAGTATTTT
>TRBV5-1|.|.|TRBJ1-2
CASSGLSANYGYTF
TGCGCCAGCAGCGGGCTCTCAGCTAACTATGGCTACACCTTC
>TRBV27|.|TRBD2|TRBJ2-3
CASSTLAGGPYTQYF
TGTGCCAGCAGTACCCTAGCGGGGGGCCCATATACGCAGTATTTT
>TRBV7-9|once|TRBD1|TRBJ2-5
CASSLGDRGQETQYF
TGTGCCAGCAGCTTAGGGGACAGGGGGCAAGAGACCCAGTACTTC
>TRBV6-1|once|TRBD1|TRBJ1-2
CASSPGGTANGYTF
TGTGCCAGCAGCCCTGGGGGGACAGCCAATGGCTACACCTTC
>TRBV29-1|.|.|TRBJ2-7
CSVATMNEQYF
TGCAGCGTTGCTACGATGAACGAGCAGTACTTC
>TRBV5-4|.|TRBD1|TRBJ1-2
CASSLSGTGHYGYTF
TGTGCCAGCAGCTTGTCAGGGACAGGGCACTATGGCTACACCTTC
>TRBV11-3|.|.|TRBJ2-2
CASSSGVATGELFF
TGTGCCAGCAGCTCAGGGGTTGCCACCGGGGAGCTGTTTTTT
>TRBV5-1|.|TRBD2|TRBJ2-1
CASSWMRGASSYNEQFF
TGCGCCAGCAGCTGGATGCGGGGGGCGAGCTCCTACAATGAGCAGTTCTTC
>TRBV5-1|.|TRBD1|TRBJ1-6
CASSSTGGNNSPLHF
TGCGCCAGCAGCTCTACAGGGGGCAATAATTCACCCCTCCACTTT
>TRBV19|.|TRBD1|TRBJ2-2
CAGQGNTGELFF
TGTGCCGGACAGGGGAACACCGGGGAGCTGTTTTTT
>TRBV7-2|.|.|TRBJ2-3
CASSYYTDTQYF
TGTGCCAGCAGCTACTACACAGATACGCAGTATTTT
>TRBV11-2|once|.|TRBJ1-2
CASSLDPGAGRVYGYTF
TGTGCCAGCAGCTTAGATCCGGGGGCAGGGAGGGTCTATGGCTACACCTTC
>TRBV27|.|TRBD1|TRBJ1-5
CASSRDRANQPQHF
TGTGCCAGCAGTCGGGACAGAGCAAATCAGCCCCAGCATTTT
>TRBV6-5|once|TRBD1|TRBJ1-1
CASSYRLGQGMTEAFF
TGTGCCAGCAGTTACCGCTTGGGACAGGGAATGACTGAAGCTTTCTTT
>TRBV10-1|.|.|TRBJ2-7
CASSARRQSGPYEQYF
TGCGCCAGCAGTGCGAGACGCCAGAGCGGGCCCTACGAGCAGTACTTC
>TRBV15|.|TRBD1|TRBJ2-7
CATSGGTGTYEQYF
TGTGCCACCAGCGGAGGGACAGGGACCTACGAGCAGTACTTC
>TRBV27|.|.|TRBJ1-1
CASSPLDRNTEAFF
TGTGCCAGCAGTCCCCTGGACAGGAACACTGAAGCTTTCTTT
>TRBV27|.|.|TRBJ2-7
CASSPSGRYEQYF
TGTGCCAGCAGTCCCTCCGGGAGATACGAGCAGTACTTC
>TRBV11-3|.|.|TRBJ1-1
CASSSPSTEAFF
TGTGCCAGCAGCTCTCCTTCCACTGAAGCTTTCTTT
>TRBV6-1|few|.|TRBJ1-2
CASSERRGSGYTF
TGTGCCAGCAGTGAACGGAGAGGGTCGGGCTACACCTTC
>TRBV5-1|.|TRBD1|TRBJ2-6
CASSGQGAGGANVLTF
TGCGCCAGCAGCGGTCAGGGGGCGGGTGGGGCCAACGTCCTGACTTTC
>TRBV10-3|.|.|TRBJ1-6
CATQGMTDSPLHF
TGTGCCACCCAGGGAATGACGGATTCCCCCCTCCACTTT
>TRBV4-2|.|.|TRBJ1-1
CASSQDWGGPKPTGYTEAFF
TGTGCCAGCAGCCAAGATTGGGGGGGTCCTAAGCCTACTGGGTACACTGAAGCTTTCTTT
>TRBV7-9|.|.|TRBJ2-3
CASSLARRLTSTDTQYF
TGTGCCAGCAGCTTAGCGCGACGGCTGACTAGCACAGATACGCAGTATTTT
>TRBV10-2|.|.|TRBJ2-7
CASSPRQATIIYEQYF
TGCGCCAGCAGTCCCCGACAGGCCACTATTATCTACGAGCAGTACTTC
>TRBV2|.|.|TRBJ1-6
CASSPTGSSYNSPLHF
TGTGCCAGCAGTCCGACAGGTAGCTCCTATAATTCACCCCTCCACTTT
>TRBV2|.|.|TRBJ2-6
CASKRDGANVLTF
TGTGCCAGCAAGAGGGATGGGGCCAACGTCCTGACTTTC
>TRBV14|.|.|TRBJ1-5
CASSQGPPGELGRNQPQHF
TGTGCCAGCAGCCAAGGCCCCCCCGGAGAATTAGGCCGCAATCAGCCCCAGCATTTT
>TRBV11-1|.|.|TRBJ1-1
CASSPLQGLGAFF
TGTGCCAGCAGCCCTTTACAGGGCCTGGGAGCTTTCTTT
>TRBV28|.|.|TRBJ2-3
CASSFDSLADTQYF
TGTGCCAGCAGTTTCGACAGTCTGGCAGATACGCAGTATTTT
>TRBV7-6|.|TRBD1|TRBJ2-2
CASSVRQGGNTGELFF
TGTGCCAGCAGCGTACGACAGGGGGGGAACACCGGGGAGCTGTTTTTT
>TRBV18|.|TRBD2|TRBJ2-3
CASSPRTSGGPGDTQYF
TGTGCCAGCTCACCCAGGACTAGCGGGGGGCCGGGGGATACGCAGTATTTT
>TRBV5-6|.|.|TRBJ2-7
CASSRGTAYEQYF
TGTGCCAGCAGCCGGGGGACAGCCTACGAGCAGTACTTC
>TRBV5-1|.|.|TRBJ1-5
CASSPDSGNQPQHF
TGCGCCAGCAGCCCCGACAGCGGCAATCAGCCCCAGCATTTT
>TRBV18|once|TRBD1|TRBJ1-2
CASSPSGTGKPGYTF
TGTGCCAGCTCACCGTCCGGGACAGGAAAGCCTGGCTACACCTTC
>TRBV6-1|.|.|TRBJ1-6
CASSVTEGDSPLHF
TGTGCCAGCAGTGTTACCGAGGGGGATTCACCCCTCCACTTT